Listed here are 24 T cell receptor beta chains from one sample, sequenced in a study of technical replicates of blood from a few donors. Sequenced by immunoSEQ multiplex PCR; TCRdb stores in-frame clones only, minus some. This table holds fewer than 75,000 clones, 93% found once. The sequenced sample was T cells isolated from PBMCs. The receptors derive from a human donor in good health.

The chain links TRBV6-5 to TRBJ1-2, with 8 bases identical to TRBD1. The V gene end was trimmed by 10 bases and the J gene end by 4 bases; junction bases not matched to a gene: 8. This CDR3 is 13 amino acids long. Germline lookup yields CDR1 MNHEY and CDR2 SVGAGI. The chain's CDR3 is CATTNRGGYGYTF. CDR3 DNA: TGTGCCACCACTAACAGGGGGGGCTATGGCTACACCTTC.

The CDR3: CASSPQGSRSNEQFF. DNA of the CDR3: TGTGCCAGCAGCCCCCAGGGAAGCCGATCCAATGAGCAGTTCTTC. V is TRBV28 and J is TRBJ2-1; D is possibly TRBD1 (5 bases). The V end lost 6 bases, the J end lost 6 bases, and 18 bases lay between the germline ends. The CDR3 runs to 15 residues. Germline CDR1 reads MDHEN; CDR2 reads SYDVKM.

The V call is TRBV9, the J call TRBJ2-1; 7 bases fit TRBD2. The CDR3 loop spans 14 amino acids. Trimming at V came to 3 bases and at J to 7 bases, leaving 7 bases not matched to a gene. Germline CDR1 and CDR2: SGDLS and YYNGEE. CDR3 DNA: TGTGCCAGCAGCGCCCTGGGAGGGGAAAATGAGCAGTTCTTC. It translates to CASSALGGENEQFF.

The CDR3 spells CASTGLSLSNTGELFF. Written as DNA, the CDR3 is TGTGCCAGCACGGGACTTTCACTCTCGAACACCGGGGAGCTGTTTTTT. The chain employs TRBV7-6 and TRBJ2-2; D might be TRBD2 (6 bases). Looked up from germline, CDR1 is SGHVS and CDR2 is FNYEAQ. This CDR3 contains 16 residues. V lost 7 bases and J lost 0, with 15 bases in between.

The rearrangement links TRBV5-4 to TRBJ1-1, with D unclear. Germline values: CDR1 SGHNT, CDR2 YYREEE (reference sequence). Trimming removed 2 bases at V and 0 bases at J, with 2 bases between. The CDR3 contains 12 residues. The CDR3 DNA reads as TGTGCCAGCAGCTTCATGAACACTGAAGCTTTCTTT. Amino acids: CASSFMNTEAFF.

This clone was seen once. The CDR3 protein is CATSRAGFRDTDLGYEQYF. The DNA for the CDR3 is TGTGCCACCAGCAGAGCGGGATTCCGGGACACCGATTTGGGGTACGAGCAGTACTTC. This chain uses TRBV15 with TRBJ2-7; a possible D gene is TRBD1 (6 bases). Trimming pared 1 base from V and 4 bases from J, leaving 26 bases between. CDR1 LNHNV and CDR2 YYDKDF come from the germline V gene (reference sequence). The CDR3 loop spans 19 amino acids.

This sequence joins TRBV18 and TRBJ1-1; D uncertain. The CDR3 runs to 13 residues. Germline V lookup: CDR1 KGHSH, CDR2 LQKENI. Deletions cut 4 bases from V and 6 bases from J, with 12 bases between. The CDR3 loop is CASSHSVDAEAFF. In DNA form, the CDR3 reads TGTGCCAGCTCACACAGTGTCGACGCTGAAGCTTTCTTT. Together with reference TRBV18 and TRBJ1-1, the CDR3 gives the full variable domain: NAGVMQNPRHLVRRRGQEARLRCSPMKGHSHVYWYRQLPEEGLKFMVYLQKENIIDESGMPKERFSAEFPKEGPSILRIQQVVRGDSAAYFCASSHSVDAEAFFGQGTRLTVV.

The chain is built from TRBV4-1 and TRBJ2-5, with D perhaps matching TRBD1 (5 bases). Germline V gene sequence: CDR1 MGHRA, CDR2 YSYEKL. V shed 4 bases and J shed 2 bases, with 14 bases lying between them. This CDR3 is 15 amino acids long. The CDR3 protein is CASSLTSTAQETQYF. In nucleotides, the CDR3 is TGCGCCAGCAGCCTAACCTCGACAGCACAAGAGACCCAGTACTTC.

The gene calls are TRBV21-1 and TRBJ1-5; TRBD1 reflects the table's D call only, with no check against the DNA. TRBV21-1 is deemed a pseudogene. This CDR3 spans 14 amino acids. DNA for the CDR3: TGTGCCAGCAGCAAAGAGAGGAACAGGGTACCCCAGCATTTT. Residues: CASSKERNRVPQHF.

The CDR3 DNA reads as TGTGCCAGCAGTCGGCCAAACAGGGGGCATCGAGTCGGTTCACCCCTCCACTTT. Translated: CASSRPNRGHRVGSPLHF. V gene TRBV28 combines with J gene TRBJ1-6; 9 positions agree with TRBD1. The germline gives CDR1 MDHEN, CDR2 SYDVKM. The trim removed 5 bases at V and 9 bases at J, leaving 17 bases unmatched. This CDR3 spans 18 amino acids.

This chain joins TRBV7-3 and TRBJ1-3; D remains ambiguous. V dropped 1 base and J dropped 9 bases, with 7 bases sitting between them. The CDR3 totals 12 residues. From germline, CDR1 is SGHTA and CDR2 FQGTGA. The CDR3 sequence is CASSLNTGTIYF. In DNA, the CDR3 is TGTGCCAGCAGCTTAAATACTGGCACCATATATTTT. Full variable domain (rest looked up from reference TRBV7-3 and TRBJ1-3): GAGVSQTPSNKVTEKGKYVELRCDPISGHTALYWYRQSLGQGPEFLIYFQGTGAADDSGLPNDRFFAVRPEGSVSTLKIQRTERGDSAVYLCASSLNTGTIYFGEGSWLTVV.

The rearrangement uses TRBV6-4 and TRBJ2-1, with a tentative D call TRBD2 (6 bases). Trimming pared 3 bases from V and 6 bases from J, leaving 21 bases between. The CDR3 length is 17 residues. Germline values: CDR1 MRHNA, CDR2 SNTAGT. CDR3 DNA sequence: TGTGCCAGCAGTGAAGAGTCTCTCGGGGGAAGATTCAATGAGCAGTTCTTC. This sequence encodes CASSEESLGGRFNEQFF.

The chain is built from TRBV5-8 and TRBJ2-3; D possibly corresponds to TRBD2 (5 bases). CDR1 and CDR2 (germline): SGHTS, YDEGEE. This CDR3 has 13 amino acids. Trimming left V 0 bases short and J 3 bases short, with 5 bases between. In nucleotides, the CDR3 is TGTGCCAGCAGCTTGGCGGGAACAGATACGCAGTATTTT. It encodes CASSLAGTDTQYF.

This chain links TRBV15 with TRBJ2-3; 8 nucleotides align to TRBD2. Germline V gene lookup returns CDR1 LNHNV and CDR2 YYDKDF (reference sequence). Trimming cost V 6 bases and J 2 bases; bases outside gene matches: 7. The CDR3 is 15 amino acids. CDR3 in amino acids: CATRRSGKTTDTQYF. CDR3 coding DNA: TGTGCCACCAGACGTAGCGGGAAGACCACAGATACGCAGTATTTT.

V gene TRBV30 combines with J gene TRBJ2-7; perhaps TRBD2 as D (6 bases). CDR3 length equals 13 residues. V shed 3 bases and J shed 1 base, with 10 bases lying between them. Germline CDR1 GTSNPN, CDR2 SVGIG (reference sequence). The CDR3: CAWRVGGSYEQYF. CDR3 DNA: TGTGCCTGGAGGGTGGGGGGATCCTACGAGCAGTACTTC.

This rearrangement joins TRBV5-1 to TRBJ2-7, with 7 bases lining up with TRBD1. The CDR3 is made up of 13 amino acids. The trim removed 6 bases at V and 7 bases at J, leaving 10 bases unmatched. Germline-derived CDR1 and CDR2 are SGHRS and YFSETQ. CDR3 nucleotide sequence: TGCGCCAGCAACCTACAGGGGAGAGAAGAGCAGTACTTC. Translating gives CASNLQGREEQYF.

The J gene is TRBJ1-2, the V gene TRBV5-1, with D possibly TRBD1 on 6 matching bases. The CDR3 length is 14 residues. The ends were cut back, 0 bases at V and 6 bases at J, with 12 bases in the middle. Germline V CDR1 and CDR2: SGHRS, YFSETQ. DNA of the CDR3: TGCGCCAGCAGCTTGGACAGGGTTGAAAATGGCTACACCTTC. Translation gives CASSLDRVENGYTF.

CDR3 nucleotide sequence: TGCGCCAGCAGCTTCTACAGGGTCGGTGAAAAACTGTTTTTT. As protein: CASSFYRVGEKLFF. The V and J genes are TRBV5-1 and TRBJ1-4; possible D gene TRBD1, 6 bases. Germline V gene sequence: CDR1 SGHRS, CDR2 YFSETQ. V gave up 2 bases and J gave up 7 bases, with 12 bases separating them. The CDR3 is 14 amino acids.

The chain employs TRBV7-3 and TRBJ2-1; 8 nucleotides align to TRBD2. Germline V CDR1 and CDR2: SGHTA, FQGTGA. The CDR3 loop spans 14 amino acids. The ends lost 5 bases at V and 8 bases at J; junction bases unmatched: 8. In DNA form, the CDR3 reads TGTGCCAGCAGCCCACGGGGGGGCCGATATGAGCAGTTCTTC. Encoded protein: CASSPRGGRYEQFF.

The V gene is TRBV5-1, the J gene TRBJ2-1, with TRBD2 matching 12 bases. Losses at the gene ends were 4 bases for V and 8 bases for J; bases not matched to a gene: 10. This CDR3 spans 16 amino acids. Germline V CDR1 and CDR2: SGHRS, YFSETQ. Here the CDR3 DNA reads TGCGCCAGCAGCCTCTTGACTAGCGGGGGCCGGGATGAGCAGTTCTTC. Amino acids: CASSLLTSGGRDEQFF.

This rearrangement joins TRBV11-3 to TRBJ1-2, with D possibly TRBD1 on 5 matching bases. Germline assignment: CDR1 SGHNT and CDR2 YENEEA. This CDR3 is built from 11 residues. The ends were cut back, 3 bases at V and 8 bases at J, with 7 bases in the middle. The CDR3 DNA reads as TGTGCCAGCAGCTTCCAGGGCGGCTACACCTTC. Translation gives CASSFQGGYTF.

The chain has TRBV2 and TRBJ1-2; the match to TRBD1 covers 7 bases. V lost 6 bases to trimming and J lost 6 bases; unmatched junction nucleotides: 10. CDR3 length: 14 amino acids. Germline V gene sequence: CDR1 SNHLY, CDR2 FYNNEI. In nucleotides, the CDR3 is TGTGCCAGCAGCTACATAACAGGGGCCGATGGCTACACCTTC. Encoded protein: CASSYITGADGYTF.

A single count supports this clone. This chain joins TRBV28 and TRBJ1-1, with D maybe TRBD1 (5 bases). V gave up 5 bases and J gave up 7 bases, with 14 bases separating them. This CDR3 is built from 13 residues. Germline CDR1 and CDR2: MDHEN and SYDVKM. The CDR3 nucleotides read TGTGCCAGCAGTCATGGGCGGGGGGATGAAGCTTTCTTT. This translates into CASSHGRGDEAFF.

The V gene is TRBV7-9, the J gene TRBJ1-1, with D perhaps matching TRBD1 (6 bases). Germline V gene lookup returns CDR1 SEHNR and CDR2 FQNEAQ (reference sequence). The CDR3 extends over 18 amino acids. V lost 5 bases to trimming and J lost 1 base, with 23 bases between them. CDR3 in amino acids: CASSPTGLAGGENTEAFF. In nucleotides, the CDR3 is TGTGCCAGCAGCCCAACAGGGCTAGCCGGAGGAGAGAACACTGAAGCTTTCTTT.